This is a list of T cell receptor beta chains from one sample in a study of blood T cell repertoires in COVID-19. Assay used: immunoSEQ multiplex PCR; TCRdb lists only in-frame clones, some missing. This sample has 35,000 or so clones, with around 90% found just once. Sequencing was done on a sample of peripheral blood. All receptors come from a human donor in a cohort sampled during active COVID-19. Both conserved end residues are part of each CDR3. The D gene is left open where the match is weak. Not every row has a clone size; where given, it reads once, few, many or a size class.

D gene	V gene	clone size	J gene	CDR3 DNA	CDR3 protein
-	TRBV3-1/TRBV3-2	-	TRBJ1-3	TGTGCCAGCAGCCGGCGGGGCTCCGGAAACACCATATATTTT	CASSRRGSGNTIYF
TRBD2	TRBV5-4	-	TRBJ2-1	TGTGCCAGCAGCTATCTAGCGGGTGAGCAGTTCTTC	CASSYLAGEQFF
-	TRBV12-3/TRBV12-4	-	TRBJ1-4	TGTGCCAGCAGTTTTACAGTGGAAAAACTGTTTTTT	CASSFTVEKLFF
-	TRBV7-9	-	TRBJ2-7	TGTGCCAGCAGCGTATCCAAAACGTCGGGGGAGCAGTACTTC	CASSVSKTSGEQYF
-	TRBV5-6	-	TRBJ2-7	TGTGCCAGCACCGGGCGACTAGGCCGGGCCTACGAGCAGTACTTC	CASTGRLGRAYEQYF
TRBD2	TRBV7-9	-	TRBJ2-3	TGTGCCAGCACCCACCCCGGGACTAGCGGGACTCCCAAGCAGTATTTT	CASTHPGTSGTPKQYF
-	TRBV9	-	TRBJ1-1	TGTGCCAGCAGCGTAGAAGTCAGGCTGAACACTGAAGCTTTCTTT	CASSVEVRLNTEAFF
-	TRBV2	once	TRBJ1-5	TGTGCCAGCAGTGGGGCAGGTTCAAGCAATCAGCCCCAGCATTTT	CASSGAGSSNQPQHF
-	TRBV3-1/TRBV3-2	-	TRBJ2-3	TGTGCCAGCAGCGCCGGGACACCTAGCACAGATACGCAGTATTTT	CASSAGTPSTDTQYF
TRBD2	TRBV2	-	TRBJ2-7	TGTGCCAGCAGTAGCGGGGGGGCCCCTCTGGAGCAGTACTTC	CASSSGGAPLEQYF
TRBD1	TRBV4-1	-	TRBJ2-7	TGCGCCAGCAGCTCTGGACAGGGCTTCTACGAGCAGTACTTC	CASSSGQGFYEQYF
-	TRBV18	-	TRBJ1-4	TGTGCCAGCTCACCCCAGGCGGGCCTCCTGGGGGAAAAACTGTTTTTT	CASSPQAGLLGEKLFF
TRBD1	TRBV12-5	once	TRBJ1-2	TGTGCTAGTGGTATCATCGGGACAGGGTATGGCTACACCTTC	CASGIIGTGYGYTF
TRBD2	TRBV5-4	-	TRBJ2-7	TGTGCCAGCACCTTGGGGGCGGGGGGCCCCTACGAGCAGTACTTC	CASTLGAGGPYEQYF
-	TRBV11-2	-	TRBJ2-5	TGTGCCAGCGGGGCAAAACAAGAGACCCAGTACTTC	CASGAKQETQYF
-	TRBV6-5	-	TRBJ1-6	TGTGCCGTTGGGCGACAGAGAAATAATTCACCCCTCCACTTT	CAVGRQRNNSPLHF
-	TRBV18	-	TRBJ1-1	TGTGCCAGCTCACCACCCGCGGGGGGCGACGCTGAAGCTTTCTTT	CASSPPAGGDAEAFF
-	TRBV10-3	-	TRBJ1-2	TGTGCCATCAGCCAGGGGTATGGCTACACCTTC	CAISQGYGYTF
TRBD2	TRBV6-5	-	TRBJ2-7	TGTGCCAGCAGGCCGGGGAGGGGAGGCGAGCAGTACTTC	CASRPGRGGEQYF
TRBD1	TRBV27	-	TRBJ2-5	TGTGCCAGCAGTTCGACAGGGGGTTTCGGAGAGACCCAGTACTTC	CASSSTGGFGETQYF
TRBD2	TRBV11-2	-	TRBJ2-2	TGTGCCAGCAGCCTAGGGCGACTAGCGGGAGGCGCCGGGGAGCTGTTTTTT	CASSLGRLAGGAGELFF
TRBD2	TRBV11-2	-	TRBJ2-3	TGTGCCAGCAGCCATCCGGGACTAGCGGGGTCTAGCACAGATACGCAGTATTTT	CASSHPGLAGSSTDTQYF
-	TRBV19	-	TRBJ1-5	TGTGCCAGTAGTATCCGGCATCTCAGCGATCGCAATCAGCCCCAGCATTTT	CASSIRHLSDRNQPQHF
TRBD1	TRBV7-9	once	TRBJ1-2	TGTGCCAGCAGCTCCTATAAGGGGACAGGGGATGGCTACACCTTC	CASSSYKGTGDGYTF
-	TRBV7-9	-	TRBJ1-4	TGTGCCAGCCCCTCCGGGGGGAATGAAAAACTGTTTTTT	CASPSGGNEKLFF
-	TRBV28	-	TRBJ2-7	TGTGCCAGCAGTTTACGTATGGCCGAGCAGTACTTC	CASSLRMAEQYF
TRBD1	TRBV5-1	-	TRBJ1-1	TGCGCCAGCAGCTTTGGACAGGGTGATATTTCGGCTTTCTTT	CASSFGQGDISAFF
TRBD2	TRBV28	-	TRBJ2-3	TGTGCCACCGGGACTAACACAGATACGCAGTATTTT	CATGTNTDTQYF
-	TRBV19	-	TRBJ2-6	TGTGCCAGTAGTCCCGCAGGGGTCCGGACTGGGGCCAACGTCCTGACTTTC	CASSPAGVRTGANVLTF
TRBD2	TRBV9	-	TRBJ2-1	TGTGGGGGCGGGAGCTCCTACAATGAGCAGTTCTTC	CGGGSSYNEQFF
TRBD2	TRBV7-2	-	TRBJ2-7	TGTGCCAGCAGCCAAGAAGGGACTAGGGGAAGAGAGCAGTACTTC	CASSQEGTRGREQYF
TRBD1	TRBV20-1	once	TRBJ2-7	TGCAGTGCTAGTTCGAGGGACAGGAGCTCCTACGAGCAGTACTTC	CSASSRDRSSYEQYF
TRBD1	TRBV5-1	-	TRBJ1-1	TGCGCCAGCAGCTGGTGGACAGGCCCGAACACTGAAGCTTTCTTT	CASSWWTGPNTEAFF
-	TRBV19	-	TRBJ2-3	TGTGCCAGTAGAACCCGCAGGGGTGCCACCTCACCTAGCACAGATACGCAGTATTTT	CASRTRRGATSPSTDTQYF
TRBD2	TRBV5-1	-	TRBJ2-1	TGCGCCAGCAGCTTCACTAGCGGTAGCTCCTACAATGAGCAGTTCTTC	CASSFTSGSSYNEQFF
-	TRBV7-8	-	TRBJ1-4	TGTGCCAGCAGCTTCGACACATCAACTAATGAAAAACTGTTTTTT	CASSFDTSTNEKLFF
TRBD1	TRBV6-1	-	TRBJ1-1	TGTGCCAGCAGTGAATGGGGGACAGGCTATATGAACACTGAAGCTTTCTTT	CASSEWGTGYMNTEAFF
TRBD2	TRBV5-4	-	TRBJ2-3	TGTGCCAGCAGCTTGTTGGAGCGGGGGAGCACAGATACGCAGTATTTT	CASSLLERGSTDTQYF
TRBD1	TRBV2	-	TRBJ1-5	TGTGCCAGCAGCCGAAGGCAGGGGGGCAATCAGCCCCAGCATTTT	CASSRRQGGNQPQHF
TRBD2	TRBV9	-	TRBJ2-5	TGTGCCAGCAGCGCGGGACTAGCGGGAGTCGGAGAGACCCAGTACTTC	CASSAGLAGVGETQYF
-	TRBV2	-	TRBJ2-7	TGTGCCAGCAGTGAAACGGGGATCGAGCAGTACTTC	CASSETGIEQYF
TRBD1	TRBV6-5	-	TRBJ2-7	TGTGCCAGCAGGAAACAGGGGTGGCAGGCCGAGCAGTACTTC	CASRKQGWQAEQYF
-	TRBV15	once	TRBJ2-5	TGTGCCACCAGCAGGGCCCCGACTAGTATGGAGACCCAGTACTTC	CATSRAPTSMETQYF
-	TRBV6-5	-	TRBJ2-7	TGTGCCAGCAGATCTGCGGGGATAGACGAGCAGTACTTC	CASRSAGIDEQYF
TRBD2	TRBV3-1/TRBV3-2	-	TRBJ2-7	TGTGCCAGCAGCCCCAGCGGGAGAAGAAGGAACGAGCAGTACTTC	CASSPSGRRRNEQYF
TRBD2	TRBV27	-	TRBJ2-7	TGTGCCAGCAGTGTGTTACAGGGACTAGCGGCCTACGAGCAGTACTTC	CASSVLQGLAAYEQYF